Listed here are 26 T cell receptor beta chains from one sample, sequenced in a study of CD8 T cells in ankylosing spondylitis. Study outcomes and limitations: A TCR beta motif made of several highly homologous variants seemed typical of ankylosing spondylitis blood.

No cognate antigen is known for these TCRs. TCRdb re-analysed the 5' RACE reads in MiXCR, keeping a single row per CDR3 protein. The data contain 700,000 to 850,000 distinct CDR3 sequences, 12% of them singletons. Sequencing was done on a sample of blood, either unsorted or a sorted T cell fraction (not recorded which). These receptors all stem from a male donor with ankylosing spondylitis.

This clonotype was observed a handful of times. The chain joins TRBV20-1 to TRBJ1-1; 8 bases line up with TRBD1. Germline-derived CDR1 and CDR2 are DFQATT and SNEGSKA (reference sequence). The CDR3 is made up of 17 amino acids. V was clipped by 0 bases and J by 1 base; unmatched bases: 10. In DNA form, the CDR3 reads TGCAGTGCTAGAGATGCTTCCGCGCAGGGGGCGAACACTGAAGCTTTCTTT. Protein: CSARDASAQGANTEAFF.

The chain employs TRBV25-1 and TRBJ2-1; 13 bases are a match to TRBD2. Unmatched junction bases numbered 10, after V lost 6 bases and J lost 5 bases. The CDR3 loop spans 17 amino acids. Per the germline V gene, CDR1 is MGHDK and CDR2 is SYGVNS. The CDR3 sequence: CASRSRTSGSHHNEQFF. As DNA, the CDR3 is TGTGCCAGCAGGTCCAGGACTAGCGGGAGCCACCACAATGAGCAGTTCTTC.

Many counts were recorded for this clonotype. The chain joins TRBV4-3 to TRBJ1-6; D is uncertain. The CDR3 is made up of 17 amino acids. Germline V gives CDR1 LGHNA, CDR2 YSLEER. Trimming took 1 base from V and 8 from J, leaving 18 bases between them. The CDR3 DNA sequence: TGCGCCAGCAGCCAAGCTACTATTGGAGGGTGGCATTCACCCCTCCACTTT. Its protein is CASSQATIGGWHSPLHF.

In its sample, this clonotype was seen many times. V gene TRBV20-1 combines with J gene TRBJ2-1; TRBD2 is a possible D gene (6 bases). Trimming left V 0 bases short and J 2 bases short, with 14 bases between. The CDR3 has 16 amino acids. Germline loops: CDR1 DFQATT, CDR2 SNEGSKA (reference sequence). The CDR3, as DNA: TGCAGTGCTAGAGACCCTAGGCTAGCGCCCTACAATGAGCAGTTCTTC. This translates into CSARDPRLAPYNEQFF.

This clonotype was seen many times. This CDR3 is CASSLRGNYEQYF. CDR3 bases: TGCGCCAGCAGCTTGCGCGGGAACTACGAGCAGTACTTC. The chain recombines TRBV5-1 with TRBJ2-7; possible D gene TRBD2, 6 bases. Trimming left V 1 base short and J 3 bases short, with 8 bases between. The CDR3 runs 13 residues. From germline, CDR1 is SGHRS and CDR2 YFSETQ.

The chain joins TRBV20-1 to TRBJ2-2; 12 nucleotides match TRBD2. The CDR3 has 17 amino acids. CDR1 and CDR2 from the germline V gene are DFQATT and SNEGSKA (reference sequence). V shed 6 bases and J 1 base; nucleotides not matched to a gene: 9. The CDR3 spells CSAPNATSGGNTGELFF. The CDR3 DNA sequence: TGCAGTGCGCCGAATGCGACTAGCGGGGGGAACACCGGGGAGCTGTTTTTT.

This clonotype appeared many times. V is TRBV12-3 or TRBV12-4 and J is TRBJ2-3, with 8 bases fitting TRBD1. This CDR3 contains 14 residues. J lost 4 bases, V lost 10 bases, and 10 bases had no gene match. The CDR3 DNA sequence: TGTGCCACTACCCGGACAGGGCAAGCAGATACGCAGTATTTT. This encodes CATTRTGQADTQYF.

This CDR3 is CAARASSSDEQYF. The CDR3, as DNA: TGTGCCGCCAGGGCCTCTAGTTCAGACGAGCAGTACTTC. V gene TRBV2 combines with J gene TRBJ2-7, with D perhaps TRBD1 (5 bases). The CDR3 is 13 residues long. The germline gives CDR1 SNHLY, CDR2 FYNNEI. V was trimmed by 11 bases and J by 5 bases, leaving 19 bases between them.

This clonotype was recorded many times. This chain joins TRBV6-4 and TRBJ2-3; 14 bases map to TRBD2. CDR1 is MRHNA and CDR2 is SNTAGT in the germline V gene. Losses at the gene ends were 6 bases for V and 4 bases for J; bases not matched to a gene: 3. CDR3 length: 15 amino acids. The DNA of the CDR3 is TGTGCCAGCAGCCGACTAGCGGGAGGGCCAGATACGCAGTATTTT. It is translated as CASSRLAGGPDTQYF.

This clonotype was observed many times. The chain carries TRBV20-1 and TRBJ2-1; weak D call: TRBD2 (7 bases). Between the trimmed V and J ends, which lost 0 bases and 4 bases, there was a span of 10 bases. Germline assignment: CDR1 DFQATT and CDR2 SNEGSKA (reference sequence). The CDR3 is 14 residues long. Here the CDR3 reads CSARDRGGYNEQFF. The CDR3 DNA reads TGCAGTGCTAGAGACAGGGGAGGGTACAATGAGCAGTTCTTC.

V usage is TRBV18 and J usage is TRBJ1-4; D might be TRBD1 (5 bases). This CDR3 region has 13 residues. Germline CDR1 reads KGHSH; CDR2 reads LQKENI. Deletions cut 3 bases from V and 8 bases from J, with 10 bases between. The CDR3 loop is CASSPEGREKLFF. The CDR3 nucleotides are TGTGCCAGCTCACCGGAGGGGCGGGAAAAACTGTTTTTT.

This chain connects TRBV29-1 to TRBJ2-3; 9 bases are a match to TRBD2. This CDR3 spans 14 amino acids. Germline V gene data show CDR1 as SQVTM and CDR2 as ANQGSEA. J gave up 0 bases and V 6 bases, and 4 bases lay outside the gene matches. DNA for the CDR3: TGCAGCGTGTCGACTAGCGGTAGCACAGATACGCAGTATTTT. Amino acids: CSVSTSGSTDTQYF.

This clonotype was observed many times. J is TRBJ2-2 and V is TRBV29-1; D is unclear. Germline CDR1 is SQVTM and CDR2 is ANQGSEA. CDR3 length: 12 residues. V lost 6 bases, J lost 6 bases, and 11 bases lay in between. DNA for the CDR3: TGCAGCGTCATTCGACCCCCCGGGGAGCTGTTTTTT. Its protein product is CSVIRPPGELFF.

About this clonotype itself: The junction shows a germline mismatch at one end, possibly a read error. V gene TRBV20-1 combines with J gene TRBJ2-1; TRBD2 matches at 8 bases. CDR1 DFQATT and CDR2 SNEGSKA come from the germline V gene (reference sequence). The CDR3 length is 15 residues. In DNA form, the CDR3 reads TGCAGTGCTCGAGACGGCGGACTAGCTTCGAATGAGCAGTTCTTC. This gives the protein CSARDGGLASNEQFF.

CDR3 nucleotide sequence: TGCAGTGCTGCCCCCGGGACAGGGCAAGAGACCCAGTACTTC. This gives the protein CSAAPGTGQETQYF. The V call is TRBV20-1, the J call TRBJ2-5; 9 bases map to TRBD1. V dropped 5 bases and J dropped 2; count of bases not matched to a gene: 6. Germline V gene sequence: CDR1 DFQATT, CDR2 SNEGSKA (reference sequence). CDR3 size: 14 residues.

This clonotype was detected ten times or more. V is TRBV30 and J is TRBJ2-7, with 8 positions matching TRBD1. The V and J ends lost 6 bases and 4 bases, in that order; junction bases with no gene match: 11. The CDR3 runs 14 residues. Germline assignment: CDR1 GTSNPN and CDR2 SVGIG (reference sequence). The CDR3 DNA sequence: TGTGCCTGTCGTTTGGACAGGGAGCCGTACGAGCAGTACTTC. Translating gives CACRLDREPYEQYF.

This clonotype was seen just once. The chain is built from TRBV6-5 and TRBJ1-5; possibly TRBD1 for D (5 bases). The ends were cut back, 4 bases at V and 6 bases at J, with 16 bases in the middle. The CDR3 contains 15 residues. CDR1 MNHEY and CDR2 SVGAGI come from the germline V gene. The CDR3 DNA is TGTGCCAGCAGTTTTCATCAGGGAGGAGGTCAGCCCCAGCATTTT. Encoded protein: CASSFHQGGGQPQHF.

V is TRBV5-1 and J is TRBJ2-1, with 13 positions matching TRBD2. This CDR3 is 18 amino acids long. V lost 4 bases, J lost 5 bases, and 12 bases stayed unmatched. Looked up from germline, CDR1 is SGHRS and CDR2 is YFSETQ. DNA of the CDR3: TGCGCCAGCAGCCCGGTCCTCGCAACTAGCGGGAGGGACAATGAGCAGTTCTTC. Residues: CASSPVLATSGRDNEQFF.

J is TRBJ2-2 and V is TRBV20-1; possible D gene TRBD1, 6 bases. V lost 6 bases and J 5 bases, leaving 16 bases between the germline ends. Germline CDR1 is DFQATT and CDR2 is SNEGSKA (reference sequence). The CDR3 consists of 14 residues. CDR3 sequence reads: CSASGQTETGELFF. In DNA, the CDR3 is TGCAGTGCCAGTGGACAGACGGAGACCGGGGAGCTGTTTTTT.

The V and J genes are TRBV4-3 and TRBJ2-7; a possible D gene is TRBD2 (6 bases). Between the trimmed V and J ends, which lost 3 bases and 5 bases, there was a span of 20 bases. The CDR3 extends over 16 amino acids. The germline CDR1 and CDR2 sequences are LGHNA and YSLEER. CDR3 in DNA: TGCGCCAGCAGCCATCGCGGGCTCGCCTCGGGGGACGAGCAGTACTTC. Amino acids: CASSHRGLASGDEQYF.

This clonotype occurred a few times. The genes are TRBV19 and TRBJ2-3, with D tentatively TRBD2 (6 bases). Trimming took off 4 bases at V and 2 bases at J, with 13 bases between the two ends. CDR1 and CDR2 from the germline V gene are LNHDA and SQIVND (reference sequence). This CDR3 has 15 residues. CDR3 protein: CASSRGLFPTDTQYF. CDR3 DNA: TGTGCCAGTAGTAGGGGACTGTTCCCCACAGATACGCAGTATTTT.

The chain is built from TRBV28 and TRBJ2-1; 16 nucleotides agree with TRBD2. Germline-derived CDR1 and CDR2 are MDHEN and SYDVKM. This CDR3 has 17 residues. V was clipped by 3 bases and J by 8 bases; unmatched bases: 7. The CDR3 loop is CASSLVGLAGGSYEQFF. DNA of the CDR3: TGTGCCAGCAGTTTGGTGGGACTAGCGGGAGGGTCGTATGAGCAGTTCTTC.

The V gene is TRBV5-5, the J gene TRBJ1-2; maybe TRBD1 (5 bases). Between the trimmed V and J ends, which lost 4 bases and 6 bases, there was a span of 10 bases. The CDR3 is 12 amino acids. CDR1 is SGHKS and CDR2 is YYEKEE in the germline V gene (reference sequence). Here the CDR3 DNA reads TGTGCCAGCAGCCCCAGGGATCATGGCTACACCTTC. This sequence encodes CASSPRDHGYTF.

CDR3: CSATTGPMTDTQYF. The CDR3, as DNA: TGCAGTGCTACGACAGGACCTATGACAGATACGCAGTATTTT. The J gene is TRBJ2-3, the V gene TRBV20-1, with a weak D call TRBD1 (6 bases). The CDR3 is made up of 14 amino acids. CDR1 DFQATT and CDR2 SNEGSKA come from the germline V gene (reference sequence). With 4 bases removed from V and 3 bases from J, the gap between germline ends came to 14 bases.

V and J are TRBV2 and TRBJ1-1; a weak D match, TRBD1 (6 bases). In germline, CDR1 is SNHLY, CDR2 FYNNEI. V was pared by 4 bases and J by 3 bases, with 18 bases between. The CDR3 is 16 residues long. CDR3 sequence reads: CASSAFREGGDTEAFF. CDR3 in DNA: TGTGCCAGCAGTGCGTTCCGGGAAGGGGGTGACACTGAAGCTTTCTTT.

In nucleotides, the CDR3 is TGTGCCAGCAGTTACGCCTTTAGCGGAGCTTACGAGCAGTACTTC. Protein: CASSYAFSGAYEQYF. The genes are TRBV6-5 and TRBJ2-7, with a weak D call TRBD2 (6 bases). This CDR3 comprises 15 residues. Germline V gene data show CDR1 as MNHEY and CDR2 as SVGAGI. Trimming shortened V by 2 bases and J by 4 bases, and 15 bases separated the two germline ends.